These 5 T cell receptor beta chains share one sample of origin, sequenced in a study of shared clonotypes between healthy human individuals. Sequenced by immunoSEQ multiplex PCR; TCRdb stores in-frame clones only, minus some. The table has about 2.2 million clones, about 93% seen once; the top ten hold over 1.5%. Naive CD8 cells lacked CD45RO and underwent positive selection for CCR7, leaving out terminally differentiated effector memory CD45RA+ cells. The sample was naive CD8+ T cells from PBMCs. The receptors originated from a young man in good health. Some clones in this sample may be carry-over from other donors' samples.

The rearrangement uses TRBV7-9 and TRBJ2-1, with 9 nucleotides matching TRBD2. The length of the CDR3 is 15 residues. Germline-derived CDR1 and CDR2 are SEHNR and FQNEAQ (reference sequence). V gave up 5 bases and J gave up 6 bases; unmatched junction bases: 8. CDR3 in amino acids: CASSLVLAGRNEQFF. DNA for the CDR3: TGTGCCAGCAGCCTAGTACTAGCGGGCCGCAATGAGCAGTTCTTC.

J is TRBJ2-6 and V is TRBV6-5, with 7 bases identical to TRBD1. The germline V gene encodes CDR1 MNHEY and CDR2 SVGAGI. The CDR3 totals 15 residues. V shed 5 bases and J 1 base; nucleotides not matched to a gene: 2. CDR3 DNA: TGTGCCAGCAGTGTACAGGGGTCTGGGGCCAACGTCCTGACTTTC. This gives the protein CASSVQGSGANVLTF.

The gene calls are TRBV9 and TRBJ2-5; a possible D gene is TRBD1 (6 bases). There are 14 residues in the CDR3. The V end lost 4 bases, the J end lost 4 bases, and 14 bases lay between the germline ends. Germline V CDR1 and CDR2: SGDLS, YYNGEE. CDR3 sequence (DNA): TGTGCCAGCAGCTATACTCCCAGGGGAGAGACCCAGTACTTC. Residues: CASSYTPRGETQYF.

The chain carries TRBV6-1 and TRBJ2-1, with TRBD2 identical over 13 bases. The germline CDR1 and CDR2 sequences are MNHNS and SASEGT. This CDR3 has 17 residues. The trim removed 4 bases at V and 2 bases at J, leaving 5 bases unmatched. The CDR3 coding sequence is TGTGCCAGCAGTGCCACTAGCGGGAGGGCAACCTACAATGAGCAGTTCTTC. This sequence encodes CASSATSGRATYNEQFF.

V gene TRBV4-2 combines with J gene TRBJ2-5; no firm D call. Trimming stripped 0 bases from V and 2 bases from J, with 13 bases between. The CDR3 length is 16 residues. Germline V gene sequence: CDR1 LGHNA, CDR2 YNFKEQ. CDR3 nucleotide sequence: TGTGCCAGCAGCCAAGATATTAGGACCGAGCAAGAGACCCAGTACTTC. Residues: CASSQDIRTEQETQYF.